The entry below describes one T cell receptor beta chain. Its antigen is as yet unknown. The data were taken from a study of neoadjuvant nivolumab and ipilimumab in lung cancer. Germline CDR1 SGHTA, CDR2 FQGNSA. The CDR3 is 16 residues long. Trimming removed 0 bases at V and 5 bases at J, with 14 bases between. The study's findings and limits: Only a single major-pathologic-response sample was available for clonality analysis. From pretherapy to surgery, tumor richness and clonality rose with dual therapy. TCR richness and clonality were higher in tumors than adjacent uninvolved lung. Blood richness before therapy tracked richness in tumors resected after neoadjuvant therapy.

TCRdb keeps only in-frame clones here, not all; method: immunoSEQ multiplex PCR. Of roughly 32,000 clones listed, roughly 90% are singletons. V is TRBV7-2 and J is TRBJ2-1, with D possibly being TRBD2 (5 bases). The receptor was isolated from an adult with non-small cell lung cancer. This specimen consisted of peripheral blood, obtained after neoadjuvant nivolumab, alone or with ipilimumab, at or shortly before surgery. CDR3: CASSLASQRPNNEQFF. The DNA of the CDR3 is TGTGCCAGCAGCTTAGCAAGCCAGCGGCCCAACAATGAGCAGTTCTTC.